This is a list of T cell receptor beta chains from one sample in a study of TIL therapy for anti-PD-1-resistant metastatic lung cancer. The table came from immunoSEQ multiplex PCR; TCRdb's copy has only in-frame clones and leaves some out. The repertoire has approximately 50,000 clones, roughly 85% of them found once; the top ten carry about 16%. This specimen consisted of blood, obtained at baseline. These receptors all come from a man between 65 and 85 years old with non-small cell lung cancer. Each CDR3 is given with its conserved first and last residue. D genes are given only for firm matches. Clone size is shown for a subset of rows, as once, few, many or a class of expanded clone.

D: NA
J: TRBJ2-1
size: NA
V: TRBV4-3
DNA: TGCGCCAGCAGCCAAGATAGGGATTCCGGGAAGCAGTTCTTC
CDR3: CASSQDRDSGKQFF

D: TRBD1
J: TRBJ1-1
size: NA
V: TRBV5-1
DNA: TGCGCCAGCAGCTTAGGGACAGGTCTTTACGGGGAAGCTTTCTTT
CDR3: CASSLGTGLYGEAFF

D: NA
J: TRBJ1-5
size: NA
V: TRBV7-3
DNA: TGTGCCAGCAGCTTATACCCGAATCAGCCCCAGCATTTT
CDR3: CASSLYPNQPQHF

D: NA
J: TRBJ2-4
size: NA
V: TRBV27
DNA: TGTGCCAGCAGTTTATCTCCTTCCCTCGGGGCCAAAAACATTCAGTACTTC
CDR3: CASSLSPSLGAKNIQYF

D: NA
J: TRBJ1-1
size: NA
V: TRBV28
DNA: TGTGCCAGCAGTTTTGTAGATTCCCAAGCTTTCTTT
CDR3: CASSFVDSQAFF

D: NA
J: TRBJ1-5
size: few
V: TRBV13
DNA: TGTGCCAGCAGCTTAGGGTCAGGGTCCGGTCAGCCCCAGCATTTT
CDR3: CASSLGSGSGQPQHF

D: NA
J: TRBJ2-1
size: once
V: TRBV5-1
DNA: TGCGCCAGCAGCTTTGGGGCTGAGAACAATGAGCAGTTCTTC
CDR3: CASSFGAENNEQFF

D: NA
J: TRBJ1-2
size: NA
V: TRBV25-1
DNA: TGTGCCAGCAACTTCTTCGGGGTTGGCTACACCTTC
CDR3: CASNFFGVGYTF

D: TRBD2
J: TRBJ2-1
size: NA
V: TRBV19
DNA: TGTGCCAGTAGTCCCCATCCCAGACTAGCGGGAGAGAATGAGCAGTTCTTC
CDR3: CASSPHPRLAGENEQFF

D: NA
J: TRBJ1-3
size: few
V: TRBV5-6
DNA: TGTGCCAGCAGATTACGGGGCTCTGGAAACACCATATATTTT
CDR3: CASRLRGSGNTIYF

D: NA
J: TRBJ1-2
size: NA
V: TRBV28
DNA: TGTGCCAGCAGTCTCCTAAACTATGGCTACACCTTC
CDR3: CASSLLNYGYTF

D: NA
J: TRBJ2-1
size: NA
V: TRBV19
DNA: TGTGCCAGTAGTGTCCGAAATGAGCAGTTCTTC
CDR3: CASSVRNEQFF

D: NA
J: TRBJ2-7
size: once
V: TRBV6-1
DNA: TGTGCCAGCAGCTCCGGACCTATCTACGAGCAGTACTTC
CDR3: CASSSGPIYEQYF

D: NA
J: TRBJ2-1
size: NA
V: TRBV5-1
DNA: TGCGCCAGCACGACAGGCGGTTCCTACAATGAGCAGTTCTTC
CDR3: CASTTGGSYNEQFF

D: NA
J: TRBJ1-1
size: NA
V: TRBV27
DNA: TGTGCCAGCAGTCGCACCACACAGGGAATGAACACTGAAGCTTTCTTT
CDR3: CASSRTTQGMNTEAFF

D: NA
J: TRBJ2-5
size: NA
V: TRBV6-5
DNA: TGTGCCAGCAAAGGGGTGGAGACCCAGTACTTC
CDR3: CASKGVETQYF

D: NA
J: TRBJ1-4
size: NA
V: TRBV21-1
DNA: TGTGCCAGCAGCCCGACCGTCAGGGGACGAGAAAAACTGTTTTTT
CDR3: CASSPTVRGREKLFF

D: TRBD1
J: TRBJ1-1
size: few
V: TRBV5-6
DNA: TGTGCCAGCAGCAAGGACAGGGTACGAGCTTTCTTT
CDR3: CASSKDRVRAFF

D: TRBD1
J: TRBJ2-7
size: NA
V: TRBV7-9
DNA: TGTGCCAGCAGCATAGCCGACAGGGGCAACGAGCAGTACTTC
CDR3: CASSIADRGNEQYF

D: NA
J: TRBJ2-1
size: NA
V: TRBV12-2
DNA: TGTGCAAGTCGCTTAGTACCTAGCGGGAGTAACAATGAGCAGTTCTTC
CDR3: CASRLVPSGSNNEQFF

D: NA
J: TRBJ1-6
size: NA
V: TRBV6-5
DNA: TGTGCCAGCAGTTACCGGCCAGGGGATAATTCACCCCTCCACTTT
CDR3: CASSYRPGDNSPLHF

D: TRBD2
J: TRBJ2-1
size: NA
V: TRBV7-9
DNA: TGTGCCAGCAGCTTAACTAGCGGGAGGGAGCAGTTCTTC
CDR3: CASSLTSGREQFF

D: NA
J: TRBJ2-1
size: NA
V: TRBV11-2
DNA: TGTGCCAGCAGACAAGTAAGACGGAGCTACAATGAGCAGTTCTTC
CDR3: CASRQVRRSYNEQFF

D: NA
J: TRBJ2-7
size: NA
V: TRBV10-1
DNA: TGCGCCAGCAGTGTAGGCCCGGACTCTCCCTCCTACGAGCAGTACTTC
CDR3: CASSVGPDSPSYEQYF

D: TRBD1
J: TRBJ2-7
size: NA
V: TRBV11-3
DNA: TGTGCCAGCAGTCTCGAACCGGGACAGGGACCTTGGGAGCAGTACTTC
CDR3: CASSLEPGQGPWEQYF

D: NA
J: TRBJ2-2
size: NA
V: TRBV13
DNA: TGTGCCAGCAGCTTAAACGGGGCTCGGGACACCGGGGAGCTGTTTTTT
CDR3: CASSLNGARDTGELFF

D: NA
J: TRBJ1-6
size: NA
V: TRBV7-9
DNA: TGTGCCAGCATGGAGAGCTATAATTCACCCCTCCACTTT
CDR3: CASMESYNSPLHF

D: NA
J: TRBJ1-1
size: NA
V: TRBV5-4
DNA: TGTGCCAGCAGCTTGGTCGGCAGGCTGAACACTGAAGCTTTCTTT
CDR3: CASSLVGRLNTEAFF

D: NA
J: TRBJ1-4
size: NA
V: TRBV6-6
DNA: TGTGCCAGCAGTTACCGAGGGCCCTCAACTAATGAAAAACTGTTTTTT
CDR3: CASSYRGPSTNEKLFF

D: TRBD1
J: TRBJ1-1
size: NA
V: TRBV6-1
DNA: TGTGCCAGTAGACAGGGGACGACTGAAGCTTTCTTT
CDR3: CASRQGTTEAFF

D: NA
J: TRBJ1-1
size: NA
V: TRBV2
DNA: TGTGCCAGCAGAGCCGGACAGTCCCAGAACACTGAAGCTTTCTTT
CDR3: CASRAGQSQNTEAFF

D: TRBD2
J: TRBJ2-1
size: NA
V: TRBV27
DNA: TGTGCCAGCAGTTTGCTTAGCGGGAGTCGGTATGAGCAGTTCTTC
CDR3: CASSLLSGSRYEQFF

D: NA
J: TRBJ2-7
size: NA
V: TRBV28
DNA: TGTGCCAGCAGTTTGTTGAAGGGACCCACCTACGAGCAGTACTTC
CDR3: CASSLLKGPTYEQYF

D: NA
J: TRBJ1-1
size: NA
V: TRBV5-5
DNA: TGTGCCAGCAGCTTGGGTCTGAACACTGAAGCTTTCTTT
CDR3: CASSLGLNTEAFF

D: NA
J: TRBJ1-1
size: NA
V: TRBV7-2
DNA: TGTGCCAGCAGCTTAAAGTTCTCGGCGAACACTGAAGCTTTCTTT
CDR3: CASSLKFSANTEAFF

D: TRBD1
J: TRBJ1-2
size: NA
V: TRBV7-9
DNA: TGTGCCAGCAGCCTACAGGGGGCTAATGGCTACACCTTC
CDR3: CASSLQGANGYTF

D: TRBD1
J: TRBJ1-5
size: few
V: TRBV27
DNA: TGTGCCAGCAGAGCGACAGGGGGCCCCAATCAGCCCCAGCATTTT
CDR3: CASRATGGPNQPQHF

D: NA
J: TRBJ2-1
size: NA
V: TRBV7-9
DNA: TGTGCCAGCAGACCCAGAGGGGTGGAGACCTACAATGAGCAGTTCTTC
CDR3: CASRPRGVETYNEQFF

D: NA
J: TRBJ2-7
size: NA
V: TRBV6-6
DNA: TGTGCCAGCACCAACGCAGGAGTTGGCGAGCAGTACTTC
CDR3: CASTNAGVGEQYF

D: NA
J: TRBJ1-2
size: NA
V: TRBV6-1
DNA: TGTGCCAGCAGTGAAGGGGGGGGAGGGGGTGGCTACACCTTC
CDR3: CASSEGGGGGGYTF